Listed here is a single TCR beta chain. This clonotype was found a few times. Its antigen is currently not known. No base-level quality is on record; no much larger clone is a single base apart. This specimen belongs to a study of regulatory T cells in long-lasting Graves disease (dated by TCRdb to the early 2020s). At the level of the whole study: Persistent Graves' disease was defined as antithyroid drug treatment for over 5 years with persistently positive TSH receptor autoantibodies. Patients with persistent Graves' disease were compared with patients with newly diagnosed Graves' disease using TCR sequencing and RNA sequencing of peripheral blood. The study was conducted in China and was registered as a clinical trial. TCR sequencing covered some 13 persistent and 20 newly diagnosed Graves' disease patients, 33 samples in total. Persistent Graves' disease patients in the clinical cohort had taken antithyroid drugs for around 11 years on average.

CDR1 and CDR2 are read off the germline V gene (reference sequence) as GTSNPN and SVGIG. The junction shows trimming of 2 bases on V and 6 bases on J, plus 17 bases between the germline ends. Including the terminal cysteine and phenylalanine, the CDR3 comprises 16 residues. Only the CDR3 region is kept as DNA, spanning 48 bases read in frame from base 1. On the study overall, not on this receptor specifically: Persistent Graves' disease patients showed lower TCR Shannon entropy and fewer highly expanded clones than newly diagnosed patients, suggesting clonal expansion. Patients with persistent disease shared more public clonotypes (approximately 2,500) than newly diagnosed patients did (approximately 1,000). Sequencing and analysis were restricted to the TCR beta chain. Persistent disease showed preferential use of TRBV28, TRBJ1-2 and TRBJ2-5, whereas newly diagnosed disease favored TRBV20-1 and TRBJ2-1. Because the primary lesion, thyroid tissue, could not be accessed, the study looked at peripheral blood alone. As a limitation, the authors acknowledged that the small sample size may reduce accuracy.

Library preparation used multiplex PCR. The instrument was an Illumina HiSeq 4000. iRepertoire HTBI primers and Arm-PCR amplification of CDR3 regions were used to construct TCR beta libraries. Gel purification was performed on PCR products prior to sequencing. As for the authors' bioinformatics: Gene usage analysis of CDR3 amino acid clonotypes relied on the 55 to 80 TRBV and around 13 TRBJ segments identified across samples. COPE and FqMerger were used to merge the filtered high-quality paired reads into contigs. BLAST was used to align contigs to IMGT TRBV, TRBD and TRBJ reference genes, and CDR3 was defined according to IMGT. Any clonotype with a frequency above 0.1% was classified as a highly expanded clone. Shannon entropy was used to measure repertoire diversity, and the Gini coefficient was used to measure V-J evenness. Public clonotypes were defined as clonotypes shared by more than one individual. TCRdb reran the public reads through fastp at Q25 and MiXCR, keeping productive beta chains. Rows matching on CDR3 protein sequence are summarized as one entry with the most common DNA and genes. It is TCRdb's table, rather than the study itself, that gives the V and J calls and clone size. Recorded for this sample are about 470,000 distinct CDR3 sequences; roughly 20% of them occurred a single time. The ten largest make up 7.8% of the sample.

This specimen's time point label, interpreted: persistent/refractory GD, antithyroid drugs over 5 years with positive TRAb. RNA was extracted from PBMCs in TRIzol for both TCR sequencing and RNA sequencing. The diagnosis of Graves' disease was made according to American Thyroid Association guidelines. Patients for the study were recruited at an endocrinology department in Xi'an, China. From each patient, approximately 10 milliliters of peripheral blood was collected into an EDTA anticoagulant tube. Ficoll Paque Plus density gradient separation was used to isolate PBMCs, and no additional T cell sorting was done. An Agilent 2100 Bioanalyzer and agarose gel were used to check RNA quality, and a NanoDrop 2000 was used to measure RNA concentration.

The sequence links TRBV30 to TRBJ1-6, and perhaps TRBD1 as D gene, on 6 matching bases. Sequenced here: peripheral blood mononuclear cells (PBMCs), sampled when the disease was refractory, from a patient treated with antithyroid drugs. This TCR derives from a female donor with Graves disease. At the DNA level, the sequence is TGTGCCTGGAGTTTTCGGGGGCATGGTTCTAATTCACCCCTCCACTTT. It encodes CAWSFRGHGSNSPLHF.